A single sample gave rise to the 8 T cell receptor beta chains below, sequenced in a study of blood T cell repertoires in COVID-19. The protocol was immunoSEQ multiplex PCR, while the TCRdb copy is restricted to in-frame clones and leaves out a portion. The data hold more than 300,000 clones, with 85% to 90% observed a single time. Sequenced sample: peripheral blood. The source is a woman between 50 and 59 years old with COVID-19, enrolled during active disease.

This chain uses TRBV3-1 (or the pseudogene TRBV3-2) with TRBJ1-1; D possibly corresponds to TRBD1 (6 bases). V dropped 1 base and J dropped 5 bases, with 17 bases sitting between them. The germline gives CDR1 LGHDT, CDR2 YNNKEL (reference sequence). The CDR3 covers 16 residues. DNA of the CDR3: TGTGCCAGCAGCCAAGGTTTTGGGGGCGCCGAAACTGAAGCTTTCTTT. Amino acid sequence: CASSQGFGGAETEAFF.

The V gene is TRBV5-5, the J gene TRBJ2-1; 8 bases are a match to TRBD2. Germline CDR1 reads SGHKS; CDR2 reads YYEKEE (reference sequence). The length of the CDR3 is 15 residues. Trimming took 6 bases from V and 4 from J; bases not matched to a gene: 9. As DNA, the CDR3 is TGTGCCAGCACCATGACTAGCGTAATGTACAATGAGCAGTTCTTC. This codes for CASTMTSVMYNEQFF.

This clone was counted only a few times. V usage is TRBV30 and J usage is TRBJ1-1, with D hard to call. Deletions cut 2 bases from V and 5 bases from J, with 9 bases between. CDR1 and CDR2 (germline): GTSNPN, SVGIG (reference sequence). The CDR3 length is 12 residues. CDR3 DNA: TGTGCCTGGAGTCGGGTACGAACTGAAGCTTTCTTT. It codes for CAWSRVRTEAFF.

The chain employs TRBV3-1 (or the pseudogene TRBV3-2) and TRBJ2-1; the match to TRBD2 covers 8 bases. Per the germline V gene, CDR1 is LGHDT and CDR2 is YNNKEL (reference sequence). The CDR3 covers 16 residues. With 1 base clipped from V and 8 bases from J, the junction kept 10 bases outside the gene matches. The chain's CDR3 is CASSQGRSGGRDEQFF. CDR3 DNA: TGTGCCAGCAGCCAAGGACGTTCGGGGGGGAGGGATGAGCAGTTCTTC.

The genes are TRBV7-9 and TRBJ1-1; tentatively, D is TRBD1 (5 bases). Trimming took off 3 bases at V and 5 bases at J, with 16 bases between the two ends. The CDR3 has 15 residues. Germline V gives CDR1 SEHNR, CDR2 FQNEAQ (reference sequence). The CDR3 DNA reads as TGTGCCAGCAGCTTCACCCGGGGGGGGGAGACTGAAGCTTTCTTT. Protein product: CASSFTRGGETEAFF. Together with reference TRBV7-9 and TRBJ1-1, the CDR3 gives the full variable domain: DTGVSQNPRHKITKRGQNVTFRCDPISEHNRLYWYRQTLGQGPEFLTYFQNEAQLEKSRLLSDRFSAERPKGSFSTLEIQRTEQGDSAMYLCASSFTRGGETEAFFGQGTRLTVV.

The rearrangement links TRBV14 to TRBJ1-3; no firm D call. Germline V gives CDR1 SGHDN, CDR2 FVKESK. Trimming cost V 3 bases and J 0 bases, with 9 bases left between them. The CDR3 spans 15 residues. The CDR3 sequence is CASSHNGNSGNTIYF. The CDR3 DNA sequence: TGTGCCAGCAGCCATAACGGTAACTCTGGAAACACCATATATTTT.

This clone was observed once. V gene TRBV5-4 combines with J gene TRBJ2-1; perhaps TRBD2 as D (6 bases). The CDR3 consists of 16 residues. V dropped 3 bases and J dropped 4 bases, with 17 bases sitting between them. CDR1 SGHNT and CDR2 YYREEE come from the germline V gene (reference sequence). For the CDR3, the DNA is TGTGCCAGCAGCTCTGGAGGGCAGGTGGGGTACAATGAGCAGTTCTTC. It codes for CASSSGGQVGYNEQFF.

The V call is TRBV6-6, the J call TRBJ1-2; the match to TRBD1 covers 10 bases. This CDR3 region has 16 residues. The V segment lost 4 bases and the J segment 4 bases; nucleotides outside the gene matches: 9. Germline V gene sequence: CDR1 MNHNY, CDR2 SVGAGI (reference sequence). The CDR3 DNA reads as TGTGCCAGCAGTTCCAGGGGGACAGGGGACTCCTATGGCTACACCTTC. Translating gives CASSSRGTGDSYGYTF.